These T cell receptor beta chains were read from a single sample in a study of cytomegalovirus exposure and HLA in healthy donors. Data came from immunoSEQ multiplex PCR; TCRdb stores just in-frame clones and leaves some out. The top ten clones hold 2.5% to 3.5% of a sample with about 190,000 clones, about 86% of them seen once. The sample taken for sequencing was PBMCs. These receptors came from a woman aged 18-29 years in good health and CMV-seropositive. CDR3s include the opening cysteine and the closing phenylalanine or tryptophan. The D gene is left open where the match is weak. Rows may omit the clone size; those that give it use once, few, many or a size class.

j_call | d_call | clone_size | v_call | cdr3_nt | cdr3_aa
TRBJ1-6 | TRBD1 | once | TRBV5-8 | TGTGCCAGCAGCTGGGGGACAGAGGTATCACCCCTCCACTTT | CASSWGTEVSPLHF
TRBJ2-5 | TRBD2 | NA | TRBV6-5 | TGTGCCAGCAGTTACTCGTCGGGGGGGCTTGAGACCCAGTACTTC | CASSYSSGGLETQYF
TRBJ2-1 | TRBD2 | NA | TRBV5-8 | TGTGCCAGCAGCTTGTTTGTCGCGAGCGGGGGGGCGGAGCAGTTCTTC | CASSLFVASGGAEQFF
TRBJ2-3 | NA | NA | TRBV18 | TGTGCCAGCTCACCGGGGCGTGGGGCAGATACGCAGTATTTT | CASSPGRGADTQYF
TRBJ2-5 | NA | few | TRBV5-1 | TGCGCCAGCAGCCCGGGACATACGTCGGAGACCCAGTACTTC | CASSPGHTSETQYF
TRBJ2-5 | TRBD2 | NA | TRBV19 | TGTGCCAGTAGAAAAAGACTAGCGGGGGCACTTTTGGAGACCCAGTACTTC | CASRKRLAGALLETQYF
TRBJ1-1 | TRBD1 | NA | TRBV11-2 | TGTGCCAGCAGCCCAAGTGACAGGGTTATGAACACTGAAGCTTTCTTT | CASSPSDRVMNTEAFF
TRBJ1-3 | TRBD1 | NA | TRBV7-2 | TGTGCCAGCAGCCCCCGGGGGACAGGCTCTGGAAACACCATATATTTT | CASSPRGTGSGNTIYF
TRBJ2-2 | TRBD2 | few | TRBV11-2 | TGTGCCAGCAGCCTTGCTAGCGGGGGGACCGGGGAGCTGTTTTTT | CASSLASGGTGELFF
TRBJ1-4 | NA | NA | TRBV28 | TGTGCCAGCAGGAATACTGGAACTAATGAAAAACTGTTTTTT | CASRNTGTNEKLFF
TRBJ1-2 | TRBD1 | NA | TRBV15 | TGTGCCACCAGCAGAGAGAGACAGGGGGGTTATTTGGGCTATGGCTACACCTTC | CATSRERQGGYLGYGYTF
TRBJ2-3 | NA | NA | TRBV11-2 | TGTGCCAGCAGCTTAGCGACAGATACGCAGTATTTT | CASSLATDTQYF
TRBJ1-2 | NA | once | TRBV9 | TGTGCCAGCAAGGGCAGGTCGGGCGAAGGGGGAGTTATGGATGGCTACACCTTC | CASKGRSGEGGVMDGYTF
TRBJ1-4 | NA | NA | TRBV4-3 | TGCGCCAGCAGCCAAGATCCAGGGTTAGGAGAAAAACTGTTTTTT | CASSQDPGLGEKLFF